Below, one T cell receptor (beta chain) is given with its context. Antigen specificity is unknown. The germline V gene has CDR1 MDHEN and CDR2 SYDVKM. The J segment lost 8 bases and the V segment lost 2 bases, leaving 3 bases of the junction unmatched. CDR3 length: 13 amino acids. This specimen belongs to a study of early T cells in non-severe SARS-CoV-2 infection. Study-wide background: Unpaired chains resulted from sequencing bulk RNA of unsorted whole blood. Study-level results: Sequences matched to VDJdb favored anti-spike CD8 responses, while private and CD4 specificities were missed.

Unique molecular identifiers tagged individual cDNA molecules. TCRdb passed the 5' RACE reads through MiXCR, listing each CDR3 protein once. The sample consists of 45,000 to 75,000 distinct CDR3 sequences, approximately 9% of them appearing once. The genes are TRBV28 and TRBJ2-1, with 7 positions matching TRBD2. Sample: whole blood. This receptor was obtained from an adult who was a healthcare worker with PCR-confirmed SARS-CoV-2 infection or an uninfected control (not recorded which). The CDR3 reads CASSLGTNHEQFF. CDR3 coding DNA: TGTGCCAGCAGTTTAGGGACTAATCATGAGCAGTTCTTC.